What follows describes a single TCR beta chain. The antigen it binds to is not known. The record has no base qualities; no much larger clone is one base away. This specimen comes from a study of T cells after yellow fever vaccination (dated by TCRdb to between 2018 and 2021). For the wider study: The SMART-Seq v4 Ultra Low Input RNA kit was used to prepare libraries from fractions with low cell numbers. To follow T-cell clones before and after both primary and booster YFV17D yellow fever vaccination, bulk TCR alpha and beta repertoires underwent longitudinal sequencing. Blood was drawn at multiple timepoints before and after primary and secondary immunization, with bulk PBMC replicates and cell subsets isolated. The cohort comprised two healthy male donors, one aged 18 to 29 and one aged 30 to 40 years. Study-level results and caveats: Computational filtering was needed because FACS-sorted repertoires could contain abundant contaminating clonotypes from the bulk population. Compared with the primary T-cell response, the secondary T-cell response was faster but weaker, reaching its peak on day 5 rather than on day 15. A small fraction of clonotypes appeared in both the CD4 and CD8 compartments, likely as a result of convergent recombination. After the booster, most clones that had expanded after primary vaccination were detected again (about 97% of CD4 and 88% of CD8), suggesting broad maintenance of memory. The study included only a couple of donors, which limits how far the findings can be generalized.

V is reduced by 3 bases and J by 0 bases, leaving a spacing of 9 bases between them. The CDR3 covers 14 residues, taking in both the cysteine and the phenylalanine. Kept here is only the CDR3 DNA, which spans 42 bases and is read in frame from base 1. TCR cDNA was synthesized by 5'RACE template switching, through which a universal primer site and unique molecular identifiers were introduced. Priming of cDNA synthesis was performed from both the TCR alpha and TCR beta constant segments. Library amplification used two PCR steps, and the second PCR step added sample barcodes and sequencing adapters. Libraries were sequenced on Illumina HiSeq 2500 (2x100 bp) or NovaSeq (2x150 bp). As for the original processing: Demultiplexing of reads and collapsing into UMI consensus sequences were performed with MIGEC, and V(D)J alignment was carried out with MiXCR. Clonotypes responding to the vaccine were identified with edgeR on replicate PBMC samples, with the criteria of FDR below 0.01 and a log2 fold change above 5 up to day 15. CD4 or CD8 identity was assigned to each bulk clonotype according to whether the clonotype was present at higher abundance in the sequenced CD4 repertoire or the sequenced CD8 repertoire. TCRdb reanalyzed the raw reads on its own, using fastp at Q25 for trimming and MiXCR for clone calling, and kept in-frame beta chains. Identical CDR3 protein sequences are pooled into one entry, listed with their most common genes and DNA. The V and J calls shown here were made by TCRdb, not taken from the authors' results. The sample includes around 590,000 distinct CDR3 sequences, with roughly an eighth observed a single time. More than 12% of the sample is taken by the ten largest.

Taken with the paper, the label for treatment or condition translates to: live attenuated yellow fever vaccine strain. At each blood-draw timepoint, two biological replicates of bulk PBMCs were obtained. PBMCs were isolated from peripheral blood using a standard Ficoll-Paque protocol. RNA was extracted with TriZol from bulk PBMCs, CD4 and CD8 fractions, and dextramer-positive and dextramer-negative fractions. The sequencing used PBMCs, collected on the day of the yellow fever booster vaccination. The chain employs TRBV12-3 or TRBV12-4 and TRBJ2-7, with no reliable assignment of the D segment. This receptor was identified in a man aged 25 to 40 who received the YFV17D yellow fever vaccine. The nucleotide sequence is given as TGTGCCAGCAGTTTTGACAAGAGCTCCTACGAGCAGTACTTC. This gives the protein CASSFDKSSYEQYF.